A single sample is the source of the 20 T cell receptor beta chains below, sequenced in a study of human T cells and chemical hapten exposure. TCRdb passed the RACE reads through MiXCR, listing each CDR3 protein once. The table has roughly 250,000 distinct CDR3 sequences, about 9.4% seen once. Time point denoted: pre-sensitization, week 0. Described treatment: therapeutic diphenylcyclopropenone sensitization with weekly scalp DPC. Here the sequenced sample was whole blood, taken in connection with sensitization to the hapten diphenylcyclopropenone (DPC). The receptor set was obtained from a middle-aged woman with alopecia areata. Some clones in this sample may be carry-over from other donors' samples.

The V gene is TRBV20-1, the J gene TRBJ2-1; D might be TRBD2 (6 bases). This CDR3 has 11 amino acids. Germline CDR1 is DFQATT and CDR2 is SNEGSKA (reference sequence). V dropped 2 bases and J dropped 9 bases, with 8 bases sitting between them. The CDR3 here is CSARLALEQFF. CDR3 coding DNA: TGCAGTGCTAGACTAGCGCTTGAGCAGTTCTTC.

In its sample, this clonotype was seen many times. The chain employs TRBV9 and TRBJ2-3; D unresolved. V was clipped by 1 base and J by 7 bases, with 16 bases between them. CDR1 is SGDLS, CDR2 YYNGEE, per germline. There are 15 residues in the CDR3. The CDR3 loop reads CASSVMSHPAYTQYF. The CDR3 DNA sequence: TGTGCCAGCAGCGTAATGAGCCACCCGGCTTATACGCAGTATTTT.

This clonotype was found a few times. V and J are TRBV11-2 and TRBJ2-5; a possible D gene is TRBD2 (6 bases). The CDR3 runs to 14 residues. V was pared by 0 bases and J by 7 bases, with 12 bases between. In germline, CDR1 is SGHAT, CDR2 FQNNGV. The CDR3 here is CASSLDAGLGTQYF. The DNA of the CDR3 is TGTGCCAGCAGCTTAGATGCGGGGCTCGGGACCCAGTACTTC.

This clonotype was recorded at least ten times. The chain carries TRBV12-3 or TRBV12-4 and TRBJ1-4, with 7 bases identical to TRBD1. V shed 5 bases and J 0 bases; nucleotides not matched to a gene: 6. The CDR3 is made up of 16 amino acids. In DNA, the CDR3 is TGTGCCAGCAGTCCTCACAGGGGTGCAACTAATGAAAAACTGTTTTTT. It codes for CASSPHRGATNEKLFF.

The table lists this clonotype with a few counts. The chain joins TRBV29-1 to TRBJ2-2; perhaps TRBD2 as D (5 bases). The CDR3 consists of 14 residues. Trimming removed 4 bases from V and 0 bases from J, with 9 bases in between. Germline V gene data show CDR1 as SQVTM and CDR2 as ANQGSEA. CDR3 DNA sequence: TGCAGCGTTGGGAGAGGGACGAACACCGGGGAGCTGTTTTTT. Translation gives CSVGRGTNTGELFF.

The rearrangement uses TRBV12-3 or TRBV12-4 and TRBJ1-1, with D possibly matching TRBD1 (5 bases). This CDR3 is 14 amino acids long. V shed 6 bases and J shed 3 bases, with 14 bases lying between them. The CDR3: CASSRRQLDTEAFF. As DNA, the CDR3 is TGTGCCAGCAGCCGACGACAGCTGGACACTGAAGCTTTCTTT.

As concerns this clonotype: It may be a read error: a sequence one base away is much more abundant. V and J are TRBV5-6 and TRBJ1-2; 7 positions match TRBD1. Looked up from germline, CDR1 is SGHDT and CDR2 is YYEEEE. The CDR3 is 15 residues long. CDR3 protein: CVSRWKPGQLYGYTF. Written as DNA, the CDR3 is TGTGTCAGCAGGTGGAAGCCGGGACAGCTCTATGGCTACACCTTC.

This clonotype came up many times. The chain employs TRBV6-5 and TRBJ2-7; tentatively, D is TRBD1 or TRBD2 (6 bases each). Germline-derived CDR1 and CDR2 are MNHEY and SVGAGI. V was pared by 5 bases and J by 5 bases, with 19 bases between. CDR3 length: 15 residues. The CDR3 is CASSGRGRILNEQYF. CDR3 nucleotide sequence: TGTGCCAGCAGTGGACGGGGGCGCATCCTCAACGAGCAGTACTTC.

The V call is TRBV6-1, the J call TRBJ1-4, with unresolved D. Trimming took off 10 bases at V and 0 bases at J, with 15 bases between the two ends. Germline V gene sequence: CDR1 MNHNS, CDR2 SASEGT. The CDR3 contains 15 residues. This chain's CDR3 is CAILPGRATNEKLFF. The CDR3 DNA sequence: TGTGCCATCTTACCCGGGCGGGCAACTAATGAAAAACTGTTTTTT.

This clonotype was picked up a small number of times. One end of the junction does not line up with germline, which may come from a read error. V is TRBV7-7 and J is TRBJ2-5; 11 bases align to TRBD2. The CDR3 has 16 amino acids. The germline V gene encodes CDR1 SSHAT and CDR2 FNYEAQ (reference sequence). This chain's CDR3 is CASSPRLAGIQETQYF. The CDR3 DNA reads as TGTGCTAGCAGCCCAAGACTAGCGGGGATCCAAGAGACCCAGTACTTC.

The table lists this clonotype with a few counts. CDR3 coding DNA: TGTGCCAGCAGTTTATCATCTGTTTCTGGGGCCAACGTCCTGACTTTC. It is translated as CASSLSSVSGANVLTF. The chain links TRBV27 to TRBJ2-6; no definite D call. Germline V lookup: CDR1 MNHEY, CDR2 SMNVEV (reference sequence). Trimming removed 0 bases at V and 1 base at J, with 7 bases between. The CDR3 has 16 residues.

CDR3 bases: TGTGCCAGCAGCTTTGAGGGGACCGGGGAGCTGTTTTTT. It specifies CASSFEGTGELFF. The J gene is TRBJ2-2, the V gene TRBV11-3, with D possibly called TRBD1 or TRBD2 (5 bases each). Trimming removed 3 bases at V and 5 bases at J, with 7 bases between. CDR1 and CDR2 (germline): SGHNT, YENEEA. The CDR3 has 13 residues.

In its sample, this clonotype was seen many times. This sequence joins TRBV12-3 or TRBV12-4 and TRBJ2-3, with 8 bases that match TRBD1. Losses at the gene ends were 5 bases for V and 4 bases for J; bases not matched to a gene: 5. The CDR3 length is 14 residues. CDR3 sequence: CASSVQTGADTQYF. DNA of the CDR3: TGTGCCAGCAGTGTCCAGACAGGGGCAGATACGCAGTATTTT.

The chain joins TRBV3-1 to TRBJ2-1; tentatively, D is TRBD1 (5 bases). This CDR3 contains 14 residues. The germline V and J ends were trimmed by 1 base and 5 bases, with 9 bases remaining between them. Germline CDR1 and CDR2: LGHDT and YNNKEL (reference sequence). CDR3 in amino acids: CASSQGTLNNEQFF. CDR3 nucleotide sequence: TGTGCCAGCAGCCAAGGGACACTGAACAATGAGCAGTTCTTC.

This clonotype has at least ten counts. The J gene is TRBJ1-2, the V gene TRBV27, with 11 bases fitting TRBD1. The CDR3 totals 14 residues. V shed 6 bases, J shed 8 bases, and the junction held 8 bases outside the gene matches. Germline CDR1 is MNHEY and CDR2 is SMNVEV (reference sequence). CDR3 bases: TGTGCCAGCAGCATCCTGGGACAGGGGGACGGCTACACCTTC. Translated: CASSILGQGDGYTF.

This CDR3 reads CAISGRGATYF. The CDR3 DNA is TGTGCCATCAGTGGGCGAGGGGCGACGTACTTC. The genes are TRBV10-3 and TRBJ2-7, with D perhaps given as TRBD1 or TRBD2 (5 bases each). This CDR3 comprises 11 residues. Germline-derived CDR1 and CDR2 are ENHRY and SYGVKD. V was shortened by 4 bases and J by 12 bases, with 13 bases between the two germline ends.

Ten or more counts support this clonotype. This chain connects TRBV28 to TRBJ2-7; D is possibly TRBD2 (6 bases). The CDR3 is 15 residues long. V was cut by 4 bases and J by 6 bases, with 19 bases left in between. Germline CDR1 reads MDHEN; CDR2 reads SYDVKM. CDR3 sequence reads: CASSWRALRAGEQYF. The CDR3, as DNA: TGTGCCAGCAGTTGGAGGGCCTTACGGGCTGGCGAGCAGTACTTC.

This clonotype occurred many times. The chain uses TRBV9 and TRBJ2-3, with D maybe TRBD2 (6 bases). The ends were cut back, 3 bases at V and 2 bases at J, with 13 bases in the middle. The CDR3 has 15 amino acids. CDR1 is SGDLS, CDR2 YYNGEE, per germline. In DNA, the CDR3 is TGTGCCAGCAGCGATCTAGCGCCGTACACAGATACGCAGTATTTT. Protein: CASSDLAPYTDTQYF.

This clonotype was seen only a few times. The chain recombines TRBV28 with TRBJ2-3; D remains unclear. Trimming left V 2 bases short and J 4 bases short, with 10 bases between. CDR1 and CDR2 from the germline V gene are MDHEN and SYDVKM. The CDR3 loop spans 14 amino acids. CDR3 residues: CASSLVTHADTQYF. The CDR3 DNA sequence: TGTGCCAGCAGTTTAGTCACGCACGCAGATACGCAGTATTTT.

A few counts support this clonotype. V is TRBV10-3 and J is TRBJ2-7; the match to TRBD1 covers 7 bases. This CDR3 has 13 amino acids. Germline trimming cut 2 bases from V and 4 bases from J; bases unmatched to any gene: 2. The germline gives CDR1 ENHRY, CDR2 SYGVKD. CDR3 nucleotide sequence: TGTGCCATCAGTGAGGGCAGGGGGTACGAGCAGTACTTC. This translates into CAISEGRGYEQYF.